Described below is a single T cell receptor (beta chain) sequence and its context. The antigen is unknown. Samples were taken several times over chemoradiotherapy. Sequencing was performed with immunoSEQ multiplex PCR; in TCRdb, only in-frame clones are kept and a portion is missing. Here the sample spans approximately 35,000 clones, approximately 90% being singletons. This entry is derived from a study of chemoradiotherapy in HPV16-positive cancers. The wider study: Candidate HPV-specific clones and shared TCR motifs came from two HPV16-positive patients. General study results and limits: HPV-responsive T-cell expansion during chemoradiotherapy was linked to improved recurrence-free survival in HPV16-positive patients.

The germline V gene has CDR1 SGDLS and CDR2 YYNGEE. This CDR3 comprises 16 residues. Trimming at V came to 0 bases and at J to 3 bases, leaving 6 bases not matched to a gene. Sequencing was performed on blood, taken from a patient who underwent chemoradiotherapy. The clonotype originates from a human donor with HPV-associated anogenital cancer. This rearrangement joins TRBV9 to TRBJ2-3; 8 nucleotides align to TRBD2. CDR3: CASSVGLAGLTDTQYF. The CDR3 region has the DNA TGTGCCAGCAGCGTAGGGTTAGCGGGGCTAACAGATACGCAGTATTTT.